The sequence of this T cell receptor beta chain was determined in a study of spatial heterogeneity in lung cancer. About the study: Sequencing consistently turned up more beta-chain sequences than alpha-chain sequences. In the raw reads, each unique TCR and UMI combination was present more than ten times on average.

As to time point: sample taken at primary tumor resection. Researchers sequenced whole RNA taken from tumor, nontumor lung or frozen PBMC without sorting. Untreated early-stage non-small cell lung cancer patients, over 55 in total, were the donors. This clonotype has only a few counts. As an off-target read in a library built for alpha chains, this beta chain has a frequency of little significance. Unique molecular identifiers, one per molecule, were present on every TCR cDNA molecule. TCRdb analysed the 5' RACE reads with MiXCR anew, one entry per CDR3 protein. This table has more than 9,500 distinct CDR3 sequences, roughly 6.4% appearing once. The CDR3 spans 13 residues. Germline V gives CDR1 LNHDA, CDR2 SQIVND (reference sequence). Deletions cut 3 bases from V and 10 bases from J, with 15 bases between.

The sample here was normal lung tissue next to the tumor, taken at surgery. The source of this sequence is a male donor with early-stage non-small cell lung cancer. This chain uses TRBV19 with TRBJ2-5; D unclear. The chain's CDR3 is CASSIGPSDYQYF. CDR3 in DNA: TGTGCCAGTAGTATTGGTCCTTCGGATTACCAGTACTTC.